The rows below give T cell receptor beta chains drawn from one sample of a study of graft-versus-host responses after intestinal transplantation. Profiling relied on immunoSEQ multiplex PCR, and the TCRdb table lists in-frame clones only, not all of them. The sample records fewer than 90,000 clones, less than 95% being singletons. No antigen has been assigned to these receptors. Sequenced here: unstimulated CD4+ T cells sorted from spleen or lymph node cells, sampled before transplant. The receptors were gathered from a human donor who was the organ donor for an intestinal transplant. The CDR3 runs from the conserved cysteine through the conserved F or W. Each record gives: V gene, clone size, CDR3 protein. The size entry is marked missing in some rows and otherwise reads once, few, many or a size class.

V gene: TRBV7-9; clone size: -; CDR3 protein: CASSLRDRAYEQYF
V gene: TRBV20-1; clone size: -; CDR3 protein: CSASTRWEQYF
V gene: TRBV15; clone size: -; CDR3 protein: CATSKIGDHQPQHF
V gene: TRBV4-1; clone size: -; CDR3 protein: CASSQGDSVDYEQYF
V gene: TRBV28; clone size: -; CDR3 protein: CATEGTGGQPQHF
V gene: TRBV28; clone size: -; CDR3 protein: CASSFRTGGNQPQHF
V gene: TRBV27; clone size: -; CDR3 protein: CATARAGGIYEQYF
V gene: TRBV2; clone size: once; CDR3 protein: CASNVEGAGGQPQHF
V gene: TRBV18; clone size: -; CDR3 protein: CASSPGVGRDNEQYF
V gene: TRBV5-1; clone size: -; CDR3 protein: CASSSSTGTAAFF
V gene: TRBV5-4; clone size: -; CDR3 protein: CASSFEPLGGELFF
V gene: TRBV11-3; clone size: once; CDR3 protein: CASSPGRTSGGVGTDTQYF
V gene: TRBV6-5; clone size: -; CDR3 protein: CASRRLADNNEQFF
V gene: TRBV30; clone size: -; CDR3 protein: CAWSGMTADTEAFF
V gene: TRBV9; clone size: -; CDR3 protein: CASSAYNSPLHF
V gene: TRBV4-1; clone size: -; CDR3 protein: CASSPRGQSSGANVLTF
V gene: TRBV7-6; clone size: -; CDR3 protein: CASSPNTAYEQYF
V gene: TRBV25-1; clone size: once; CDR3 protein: CASSGAANEKLFF
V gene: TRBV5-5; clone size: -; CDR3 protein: CASSWLGSGANVLTF
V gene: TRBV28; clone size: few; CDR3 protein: CASRRQQGYGYTF
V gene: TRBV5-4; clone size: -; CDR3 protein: CASRSQVTDTQYF
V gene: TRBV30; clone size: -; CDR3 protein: CAWGKTGPEQYF
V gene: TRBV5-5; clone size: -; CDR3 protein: CASTLWGNSFSYEQYF
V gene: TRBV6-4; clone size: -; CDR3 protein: CASSELVRGKQFF
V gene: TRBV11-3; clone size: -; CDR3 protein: CASSPDSYEQYF
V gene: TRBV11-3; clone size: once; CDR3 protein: CASSFYTEAFF
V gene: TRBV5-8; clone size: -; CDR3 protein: CASRHGPVGYEQYF
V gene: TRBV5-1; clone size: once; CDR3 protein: CASSLENYGYTF
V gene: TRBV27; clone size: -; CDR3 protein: CASTPTGGSFYEQYF
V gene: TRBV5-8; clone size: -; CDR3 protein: CASSLEGGRETQYF
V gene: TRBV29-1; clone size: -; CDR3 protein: CSISKLGGRTYEQYF
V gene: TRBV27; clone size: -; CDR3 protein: CASSYLLRGGSETYEQYF
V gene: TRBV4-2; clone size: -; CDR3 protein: CASSLIPGGSQTGELFF
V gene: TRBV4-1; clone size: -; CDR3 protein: CASSRDLTGELFF
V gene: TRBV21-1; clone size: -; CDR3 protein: CASSKSLGFRDMMYQETQYF
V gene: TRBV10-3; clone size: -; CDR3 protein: CAIMSPNQPQHF
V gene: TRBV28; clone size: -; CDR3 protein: CASSLGWETQYF
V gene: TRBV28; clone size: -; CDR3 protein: CASSSPGTGNYGYTF
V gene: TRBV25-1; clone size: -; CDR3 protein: CASSLDPSDSPLHF
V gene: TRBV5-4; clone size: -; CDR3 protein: CASSASSGGYRSSYNEQFF
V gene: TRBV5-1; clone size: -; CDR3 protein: CASSARTGLGDTEAFF
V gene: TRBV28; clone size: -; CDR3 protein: CASSGQTQFF
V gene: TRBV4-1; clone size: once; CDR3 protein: CASSQDPRGTYEQYF
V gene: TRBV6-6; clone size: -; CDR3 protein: CASSYPGQGTMKELFF
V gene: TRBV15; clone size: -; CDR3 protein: CATSGGGGRATEAFF
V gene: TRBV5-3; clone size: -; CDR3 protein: CARSLGTTRDTQYF
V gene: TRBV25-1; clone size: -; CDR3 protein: CASEHSGANVLTF
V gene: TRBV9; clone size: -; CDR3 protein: CASSVAGSNQPQHF
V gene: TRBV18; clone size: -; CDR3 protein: CASSRDGSQETQYF
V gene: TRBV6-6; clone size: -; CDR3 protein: CASRGAAEPNYGYTF
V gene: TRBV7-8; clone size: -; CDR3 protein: CASSSDRLNTIYF